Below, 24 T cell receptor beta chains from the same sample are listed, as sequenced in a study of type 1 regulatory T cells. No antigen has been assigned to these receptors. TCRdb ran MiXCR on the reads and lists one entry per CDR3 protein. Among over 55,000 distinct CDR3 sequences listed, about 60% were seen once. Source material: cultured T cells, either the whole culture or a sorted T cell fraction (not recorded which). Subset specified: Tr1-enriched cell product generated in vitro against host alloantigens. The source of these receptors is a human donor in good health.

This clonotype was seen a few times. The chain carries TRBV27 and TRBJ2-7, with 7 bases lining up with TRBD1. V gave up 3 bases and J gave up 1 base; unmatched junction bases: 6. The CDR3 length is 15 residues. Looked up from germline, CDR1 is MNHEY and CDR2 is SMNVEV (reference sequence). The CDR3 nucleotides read TGTGCCAGCAGTTTCCGACAGGGCCTATCCTACGAGCAGTACTTC. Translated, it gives CASSFRQGLSYEQYF.

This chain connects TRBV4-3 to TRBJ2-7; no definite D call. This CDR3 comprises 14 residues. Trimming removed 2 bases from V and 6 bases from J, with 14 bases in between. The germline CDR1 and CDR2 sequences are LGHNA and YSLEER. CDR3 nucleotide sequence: TGCGCCAGCAGCCAACTTGAGTGGGCAGCCGAGCAGTACTTC. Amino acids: CASSQLEWAAEQYF.

The CDR3 bases are TGTGCCAGCAGCCCGGCTGGCGGCCCCTACGAGCAGTACTTC. Translated: CASSPAGGPYEQYF. The genes are TRBV3-1 and TRBJ2-7; unclear D gene. V dropped 4 bases and J dropped 2 bases, with 12 bases sitting between them. Germline values: CDR1 LGHDT, CDR2 YNNKEL (reference sequence). The CDR3 is 14 residues long.

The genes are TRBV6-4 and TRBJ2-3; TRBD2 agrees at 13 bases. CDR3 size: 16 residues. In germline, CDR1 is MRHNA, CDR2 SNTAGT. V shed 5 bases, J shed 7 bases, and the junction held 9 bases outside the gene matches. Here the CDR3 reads CASSQLAGGPVNTQYF. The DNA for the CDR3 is TGTGCCAGCAGTCAACTAGCGGGAGGGCCTGTTAATACGCAGTATTTT.

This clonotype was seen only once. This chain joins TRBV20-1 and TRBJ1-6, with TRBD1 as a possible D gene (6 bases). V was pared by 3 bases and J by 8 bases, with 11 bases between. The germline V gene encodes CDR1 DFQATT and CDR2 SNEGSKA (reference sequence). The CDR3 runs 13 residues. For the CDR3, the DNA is TGCAGTGCTAGCGGCCAGGGGTATTCACCCCTCCACTTT. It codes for CSASGQGYSPLHF.

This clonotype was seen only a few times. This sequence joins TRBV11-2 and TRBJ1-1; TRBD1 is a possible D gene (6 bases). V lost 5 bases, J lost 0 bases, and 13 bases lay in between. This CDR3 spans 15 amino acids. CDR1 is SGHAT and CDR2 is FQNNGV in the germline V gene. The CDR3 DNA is TGTGCCAGCAGCAACGGACAGATCATGAACACTGAAGCTTTCTTT. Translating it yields CASSNGQIMNTEAFF.

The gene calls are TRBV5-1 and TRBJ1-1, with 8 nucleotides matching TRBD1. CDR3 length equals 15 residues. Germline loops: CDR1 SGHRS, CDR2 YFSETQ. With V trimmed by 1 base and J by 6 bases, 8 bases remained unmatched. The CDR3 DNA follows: TGCGCCAGCAGCTTGCGACAGGGGAGTGCCGCTGAAGCTTTCTTT. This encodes CASSLRQGSAAEAFF.

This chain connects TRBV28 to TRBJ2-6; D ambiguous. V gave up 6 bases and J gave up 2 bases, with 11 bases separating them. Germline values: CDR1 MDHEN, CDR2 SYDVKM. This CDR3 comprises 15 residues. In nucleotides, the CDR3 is TGTGCCAGCAGCCTCGGGCTTACTGGGGCCAACGTCCTGACTTTC. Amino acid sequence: CASSLGLTGANVLTF.

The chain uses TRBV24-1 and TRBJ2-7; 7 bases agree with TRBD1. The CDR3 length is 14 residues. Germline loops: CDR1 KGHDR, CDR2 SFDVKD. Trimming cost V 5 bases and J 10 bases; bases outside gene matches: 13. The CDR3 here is CATSGNSGQPAQYF. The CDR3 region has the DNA TGTGCCACCAGTGGGAATTCGGGACAGCCTGCCCAGTACTTC.

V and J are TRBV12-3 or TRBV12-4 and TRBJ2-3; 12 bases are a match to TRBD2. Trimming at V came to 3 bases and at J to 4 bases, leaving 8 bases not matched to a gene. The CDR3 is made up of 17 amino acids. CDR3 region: CASSLTRLAGDPDTQYF. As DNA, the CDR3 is TGTGCCAGCAGTTTGACTAGACTAGCGGGAGATCCAGATACGCAGTATTTT.

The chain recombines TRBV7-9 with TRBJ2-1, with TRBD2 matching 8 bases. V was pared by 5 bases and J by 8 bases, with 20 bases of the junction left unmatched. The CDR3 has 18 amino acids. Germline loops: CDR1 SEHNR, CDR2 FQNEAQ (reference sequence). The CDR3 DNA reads TGTGCCAGCAGCCTCCTCGGGGGGGCTAGACTTAATTTTGATGAGCAGTTCTTC. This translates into CASSLLGGARLNFDEQFF.

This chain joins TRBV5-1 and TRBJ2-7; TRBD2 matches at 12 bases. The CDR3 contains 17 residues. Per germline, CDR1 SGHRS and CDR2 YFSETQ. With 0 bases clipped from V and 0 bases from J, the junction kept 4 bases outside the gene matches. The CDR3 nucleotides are TGCGCCAGCAGCTTGGGGGGACTAGCGGGTTTCTCCTACGAGCAGTACTTC. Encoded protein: CASSLGGLAGFSYEQYF.

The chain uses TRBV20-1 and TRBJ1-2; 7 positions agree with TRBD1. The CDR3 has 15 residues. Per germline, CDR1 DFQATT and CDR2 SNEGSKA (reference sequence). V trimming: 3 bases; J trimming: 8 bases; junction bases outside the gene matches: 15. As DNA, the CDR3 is TGCAGTGCTAGCGACAGGGTGGGCGTGAGGGACGGCTACACCTTC. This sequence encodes CSASDRVGVRDGYTF.

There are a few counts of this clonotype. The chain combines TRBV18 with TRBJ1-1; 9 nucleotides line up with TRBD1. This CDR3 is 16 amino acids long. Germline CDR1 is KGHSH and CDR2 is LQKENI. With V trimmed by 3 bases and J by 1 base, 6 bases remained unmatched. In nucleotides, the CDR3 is TGTGCCAGCTCACCCGGGACAGGGAAAGGGAACACTGAAGCTTTCTTT. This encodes CASSPGTGKGNTEAFF.

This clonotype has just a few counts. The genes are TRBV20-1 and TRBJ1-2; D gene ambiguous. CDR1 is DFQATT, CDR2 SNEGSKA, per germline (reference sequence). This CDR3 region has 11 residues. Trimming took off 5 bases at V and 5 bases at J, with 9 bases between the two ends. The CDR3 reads CSADLGYGYTF. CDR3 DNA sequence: TGCAGTGCTGACTTGGGGTATGGCTACACCTTC.

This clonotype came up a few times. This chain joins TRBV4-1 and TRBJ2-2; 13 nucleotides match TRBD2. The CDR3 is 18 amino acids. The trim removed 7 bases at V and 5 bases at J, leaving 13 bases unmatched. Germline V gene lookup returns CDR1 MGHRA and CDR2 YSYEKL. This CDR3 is CASTHPSGLAGVTGELFF. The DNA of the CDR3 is TGCGCCAGCACACACCCATCCGGACTAGCGGGAGTAACCGGGGAGCTGTTTTTT.

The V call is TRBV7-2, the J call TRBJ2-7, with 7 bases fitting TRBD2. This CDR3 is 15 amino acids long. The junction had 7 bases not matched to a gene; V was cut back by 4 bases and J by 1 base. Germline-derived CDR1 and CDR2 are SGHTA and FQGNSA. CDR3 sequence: CASSYGGSSSYEQYF. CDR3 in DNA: TGTGCCAGCAGCTACGGGGGGTCATCTTCCTACGAGCAGTACTTC.

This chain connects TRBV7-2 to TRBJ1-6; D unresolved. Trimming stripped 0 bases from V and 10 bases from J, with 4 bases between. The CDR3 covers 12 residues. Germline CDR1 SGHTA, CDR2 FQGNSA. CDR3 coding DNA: TGTGCCAGCAGCTTAGCTGTCTCACCCCTCCACTTT. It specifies CASSLAVSPLHF.

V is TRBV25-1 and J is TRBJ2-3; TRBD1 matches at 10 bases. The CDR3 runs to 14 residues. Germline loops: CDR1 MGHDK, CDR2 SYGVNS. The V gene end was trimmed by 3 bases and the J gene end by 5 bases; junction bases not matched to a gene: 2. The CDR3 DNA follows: TGTGCCAGCAGTGAGAGGGACAGGGGAGATACGCAGTATTTT. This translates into CASSERDRGDTQYF.

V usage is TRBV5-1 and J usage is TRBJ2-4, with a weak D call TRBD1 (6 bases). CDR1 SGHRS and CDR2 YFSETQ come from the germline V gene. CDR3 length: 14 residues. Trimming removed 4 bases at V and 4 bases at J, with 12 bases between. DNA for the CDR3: TGCGCCAGCAGCCGGTGGGGGCAAAAAAACATTCAGTACTTC. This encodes CASSRWGQKNIQYF.

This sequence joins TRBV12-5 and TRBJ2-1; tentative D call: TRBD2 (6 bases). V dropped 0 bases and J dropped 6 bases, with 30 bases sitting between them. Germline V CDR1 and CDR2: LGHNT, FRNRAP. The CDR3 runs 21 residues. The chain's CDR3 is CASGLVIKGVGTAYILNEQFF. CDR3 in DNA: TGTGCTAGTGGTTTGGTAATCAAAGGGGTTGGGACTGCCTATATTCTCAATGAGCAGTTCTTC. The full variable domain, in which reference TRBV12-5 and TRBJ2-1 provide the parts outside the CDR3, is DARVTQTPRHKVTEMGQEVTMRCQPILGHNTVFWYRQTMMQGLELLAYFRNRAPLDDSGMPKDRFSAEMPDATLATLKIQPSEPRDSAVYFCASGLVIKGVGTAYILNEQFFGPGTRLTVL.

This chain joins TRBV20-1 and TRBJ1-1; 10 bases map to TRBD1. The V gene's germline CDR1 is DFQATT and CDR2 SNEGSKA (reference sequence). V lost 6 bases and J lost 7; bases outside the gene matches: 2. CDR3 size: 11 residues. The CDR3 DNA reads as TGCAGTGCCAGGACAGGGGGTGAAGCTTTCTTT. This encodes CSARTGGEAFF.

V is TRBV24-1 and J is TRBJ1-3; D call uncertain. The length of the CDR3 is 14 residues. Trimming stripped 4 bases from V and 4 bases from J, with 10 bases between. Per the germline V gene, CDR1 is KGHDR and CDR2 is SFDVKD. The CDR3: CATSENGRGNTIYF. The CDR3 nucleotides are TGTGCCACCAGTGAAAATGGCCGCGGAAACACCATATATTTT.

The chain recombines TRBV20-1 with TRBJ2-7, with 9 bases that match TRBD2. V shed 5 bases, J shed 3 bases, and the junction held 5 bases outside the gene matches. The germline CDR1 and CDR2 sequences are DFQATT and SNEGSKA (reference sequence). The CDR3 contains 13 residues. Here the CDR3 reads CSAPGLAVYEQYF. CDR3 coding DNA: TGCAGTGCTCCGGGACTAGCAGTCTACGAGCAGTACTTC.